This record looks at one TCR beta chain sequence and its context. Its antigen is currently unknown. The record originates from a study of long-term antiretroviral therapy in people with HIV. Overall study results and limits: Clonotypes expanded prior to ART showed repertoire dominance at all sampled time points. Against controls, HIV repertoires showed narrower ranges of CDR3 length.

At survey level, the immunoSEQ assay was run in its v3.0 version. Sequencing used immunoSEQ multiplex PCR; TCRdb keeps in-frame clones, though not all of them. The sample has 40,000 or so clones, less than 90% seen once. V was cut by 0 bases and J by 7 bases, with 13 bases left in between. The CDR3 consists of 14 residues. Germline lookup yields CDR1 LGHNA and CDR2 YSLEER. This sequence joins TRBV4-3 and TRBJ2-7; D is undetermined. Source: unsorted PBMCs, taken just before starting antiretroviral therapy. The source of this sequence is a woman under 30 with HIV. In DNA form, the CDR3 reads TGCGCCAGCAGCCAAGAAGAGGAAGCCAGGGAGCAGTACTTC. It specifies CASSQEEEAREQYF.